This is a list of T cell receptor beta chains from one sample in a study of technical replicates of blood from a handful of donors. The table came from immunoSEQ multiplex PCR; TCRdb's copy has only in-frame clones and leaves some out. In the table there are about 74,000 clones, over 90% of which are singletons. Source material: T cells isolated from PBMCs. The receptors were gathered from a human donor in good health. CDR3s include the opening cysteine and the closing phenylalanine or tryptophan. A D gene is named only where the DNA matches it firmly. The size of a clone is reported for some rows only, either as once, few or many, or as a class for expanded clones.

V gene	J gene	D gene	clone size	CDR3 DNA	CDR3 protein
TRBV6-5	TRBJ2-3	TRBD1	-	TGTGCCAGCAGCCCCGGGACAGGGGCTTCAGATACGCAGTATTTT	CASSPGTGASDTQYF
TRBV13	TRBJ1-5	-	-	TGTGCCAGCAGCTCCTCCAGGGGAAATCAGCCCCAGCATTTT	CASSSSRGNQPQHF
TRBV29-1	TRBJ2-6	TRBD1	-	TGCAGCGTTGCGGGACAGGGTTGGTCTGGGGCCAACGTCCTGACTTTC	CSVAGQGWSGANVLTF
TRBV13	TRBJ2-7	TRBD1	once	TGTGCCAGCAGCGCGAGGGACAGCCCCTACGAGCAGTACTTC	CASSARDSPYEQYF
TRBV29-1	TRBJ2-7	-	-	TGCAGCGTCGCCCAGACAATCTCCTACGAGCAGTACTTC	CSVAQTISYEQYF
TRBV5-1	TRBJ1-2	-	-	TGCGCCAGCAGCTTGGAGGGCAGGAGGTTGGATGGCTACACCTTC	CASSLEGRRLDGYTF
TRBV25-1	TRBJ2-1	-	-	TGTGCCAGCAGTGACCTAGGCGGGTCCTCCTACAATGAGCAGTTCTTC	CASSDLGGSSYNEQFF
TRBV6-1	TRBJ2-7	-	-	TGTGCCAGCAGTGATGCGACTGGTTACGAGCAGTACTTC	CASSDATGYEQYF
TRBV19	TRBJ1-5	-	-	TGTGCCAGTAGTATAGGGACAGTACGACCCCAGCCCCAGCATTTT	CASSIGTVRPQPQHF
TRBV27	TRBJ2-5	TRBD2	-	TGTGCCAGCAGAGTAGTCGGGGGGACGGGGGTGGAGACCCAGTACTTC	CASRVVGGTGVETQYF
TRBV5-6	TRBJ2-2	-	-	TGTGCCAGCAGCCCTGCGGTCACAATGAGAGTACCCGGGGAGCTGTTTTTT	CASSPAVTMRVPGELFF
TRBV7-9	TRBJ2-3	TRBD2	-	TGTGCCAGCAGCTTCCCTGGGGGAGGGAGAGTAGATACGCAGTATTTT	CASSFPGGGRVDTQYF
TRBV19	TRBJ1-1	-	-	TGTGCCAGTAGTATGACAGGCCGGAACACTGAAGCTTTCTTT	CASSMTGRNTEAFF
TRBV27	TRBJ2-7	TRBD1	-	TGTGCCAGCAGTTCCCGGGTCGATACAGGGGGCCCGTACTTC	CASSSRVDTGGPYF
TRBV28	TRBJ2-5	-	-	TGTGCCAGCTCGCTTCTAGCGCCTCAAGAGACCCAGTACTTC	CASSLLAPQETQYF
TRBV6-6	TRBJ2-2	-	-	TGTGCCAGCAGCTTTCGTCGGGACTTCAGCCCCGGGGAGCTGTTTTTT	CASSFRRDFSPGELFF
TRBV5-4	TRBJ1-2	-	-	TGTGCCAGCAGCTTGGGTGGCCTAGATTATGGCTACACCTTC	CASSLGGLDYGYTF
TRBV5-6	TRBJ2-2	TRBD2	-	TGTGCCAGCAGCTTGGGGCTAGCGGGAAACACCGGGGAGCTGTTTTTT	CASSLGLAGNTGELFF
TRBV2	TRBJ2-5	TRBD2	-	TGTGCCAGCAGTGCTAGCGGTGATTCTGGGGAGACCCAGTACTTC	CASSASGDSGETQYF
TRBV5-6	TRBJ2-1	-	-	TGTGCCAGCAGCTTGGGGTCTGGGACAACGCAGTTCTTC	CASSLGSGTTQFF
TRBV19	TRBJ1-1	TRBD1	once	TGTGCCAGTAGTGAGGCGACAGGGTATCGGAGGTTCTTT	CASSEATGYRRFF
TRBV2	TRBJ1-1	-	-	TGTGCCAGCAGCCCGATAGGGGGTATTGAGACTGAAGCTTTCTTT	CASSPIGGIETEAFF
TRBV7-6	TRBJ2-2	-	-	TGTGCCAGCAGCTTCGACGGGACCGGGGAGCTGTTTTTT	CASSFDGTGELFF
TRBV7-2	TRBJ2-5	TRBD2	-	TGTGCCAGCAGCTTATGGCCAGGGAGGGAAGAGACCCAGTACTTC	CASSLWPGREETQYF
TRBV5-8	TRBJ1-5	-	-	TGTGCCAGCAGCTTGGTCCCGACAGGTCAGCCCCAGCATTTT	CASSLVPTGQPQHF
TRBV2	TRBJ2-2	-	-	TGTGCCAGCACCGACCGGGGGACCGGGGAGCTGTTTTTT	CASTDRGTGELFF
TRBV2	TRBJ2-7	-	-	TGTGCCAGCAGGGATCCTGCGGGCACCTCCTACGAGCAGTACTTC	CASRDPAGTSYEQYF
TRBV29-1	TRBJ1-4	TRBD1	-	TGCAGCGTTTGGACAGGGGTGACTAATGAAAAACTGTTTTTT	CSVWTGVTNEKLFF
TRBV2	TRBJ1-5	TRBD1	-	TGTGCCAGCAGTGGCCAGGGGGGCAATCAGCCCCAGCATTTT	CASSGQGGNQPQHF